This T cell receptor (beta chain) appears in the sequencing data of a study of blood T cell repertoires in COVID-19. Germline V lookup: CDR1 MDHEN, CDR2 SYDVKM. The J segment lost 2 bases and the V segment lost 6 bases, leaving 6 bases of the junction unmatched. The CDR3 covers 15 residues. Some clones are missing from TCRdb's copy, which holds only in-frame ones; the method was immunoSEQ multiplex PCR. The sample shows approximately 300,000 clones, 90% of them seen only once. The J gene is TRBJ2-7, the V gene TRBV28; 11 positions agree with TRBD1. The specimen was PBMCs or T cells enriched from blood (not recorded which). The receptor comes from a man aged 55 to 70 who had recovered from COVID-19. Here the CDR3 reads CASSVPGQGAYEQYF. CDR3 nucleotide sequence: TGTGCCAGCAGCGTCCCGGGACAGGGGGCCTACGAGCAGTACTTC.